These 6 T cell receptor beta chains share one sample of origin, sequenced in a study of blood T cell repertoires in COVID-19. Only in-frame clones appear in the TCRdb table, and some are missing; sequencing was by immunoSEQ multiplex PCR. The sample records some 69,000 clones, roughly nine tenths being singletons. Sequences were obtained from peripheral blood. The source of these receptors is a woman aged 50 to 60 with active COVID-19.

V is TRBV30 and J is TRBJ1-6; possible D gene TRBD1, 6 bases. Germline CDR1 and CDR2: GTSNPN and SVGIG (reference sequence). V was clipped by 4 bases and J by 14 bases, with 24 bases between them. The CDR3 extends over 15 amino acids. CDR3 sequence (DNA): TGTGCCTGGACGCCCGGGGACATGTCGGCAACATCCCTCCACTTT. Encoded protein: CAWTPGDMSATSLHF.

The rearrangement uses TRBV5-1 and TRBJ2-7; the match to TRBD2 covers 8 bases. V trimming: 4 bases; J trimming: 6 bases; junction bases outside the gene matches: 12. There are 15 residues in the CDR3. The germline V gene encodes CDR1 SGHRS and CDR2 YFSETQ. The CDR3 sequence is CASSPEGLVSPEQYF. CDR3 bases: TGCGCCAGCAGCCCTGAGGGACTAGTGTCTCCCGAGCAGTACTTC. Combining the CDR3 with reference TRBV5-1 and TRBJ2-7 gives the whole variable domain KAGVTQTPRYLIKTRGQQVTLSCSPISGHRSVSWYQQTPGQGLQFLFEYFSETQRNKGNFPGRFSGRQFSNSRSEMNVSTLELGDSALYLCASSPEGLVSPEQYFGPGTRLTVT.

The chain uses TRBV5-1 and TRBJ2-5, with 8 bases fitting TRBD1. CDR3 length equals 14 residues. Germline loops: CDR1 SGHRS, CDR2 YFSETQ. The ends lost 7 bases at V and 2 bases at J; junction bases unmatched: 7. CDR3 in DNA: TGCGCCAGCCGACCAGGGGGCCCACAAGAGACCCAGTACTTC. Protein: CASRPGGPQETQYF.

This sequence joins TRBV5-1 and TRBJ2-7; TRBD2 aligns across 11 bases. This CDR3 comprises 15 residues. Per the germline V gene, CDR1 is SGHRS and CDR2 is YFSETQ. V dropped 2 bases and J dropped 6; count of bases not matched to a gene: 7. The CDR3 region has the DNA TGCGCCAGCAGCTTTAGCGGGAGGGCCTCCGGCGAGCAGTACTTC. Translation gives CASSFSGRASGEQYF.

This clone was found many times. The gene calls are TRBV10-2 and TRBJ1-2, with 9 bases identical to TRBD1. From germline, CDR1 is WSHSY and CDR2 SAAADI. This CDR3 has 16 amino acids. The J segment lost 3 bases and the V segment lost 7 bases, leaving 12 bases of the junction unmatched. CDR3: CASTRDRDAPDYGYTF. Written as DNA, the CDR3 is TGCGCCAGCACTCGGGACAGGGATGCCCCGGACTATGGCTACACCTTC.

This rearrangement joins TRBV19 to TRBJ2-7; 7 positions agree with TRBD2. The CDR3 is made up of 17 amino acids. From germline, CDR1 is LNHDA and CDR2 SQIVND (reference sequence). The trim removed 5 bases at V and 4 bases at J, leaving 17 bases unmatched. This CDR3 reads CASSLNGLGRKGYEQYF. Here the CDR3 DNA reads TGTGCCAGTAGTCTAAATGGACTAGGACGGAAAGGGTACGAGCAGTACTTC.